The T cell receptor (beta chain) under discussion was sequenced for a study of HIV-infected patients and healthy controls. TCRdb processed the 5' RACE reads anew with MiXCR; each CDR3 protein has one entry. The sample records around 64,000 distinct CDR3 sequences, 15% to 20% being singletons. V lost 4 bases and J lost 2, with 12 bases in between. The CDR3 loop spans 14 amino acids. Germline CDR1 and CDR2: MNHEY and SVGEGT. Sample: CD4+ T cells from blood. The TCR was taken from a human donor in good health. V is TRBV6-2 or TRBV6-3 and J is TRBJ2-7; D might be TRBD2 (6 bases). This chain's CDR3 is CASSSTGTPYEQYF. CDR3 nucleotide sequence: TGTGCCAGCAGTTCCACCGGGACTCCCTACGAGCAGTACTTC.